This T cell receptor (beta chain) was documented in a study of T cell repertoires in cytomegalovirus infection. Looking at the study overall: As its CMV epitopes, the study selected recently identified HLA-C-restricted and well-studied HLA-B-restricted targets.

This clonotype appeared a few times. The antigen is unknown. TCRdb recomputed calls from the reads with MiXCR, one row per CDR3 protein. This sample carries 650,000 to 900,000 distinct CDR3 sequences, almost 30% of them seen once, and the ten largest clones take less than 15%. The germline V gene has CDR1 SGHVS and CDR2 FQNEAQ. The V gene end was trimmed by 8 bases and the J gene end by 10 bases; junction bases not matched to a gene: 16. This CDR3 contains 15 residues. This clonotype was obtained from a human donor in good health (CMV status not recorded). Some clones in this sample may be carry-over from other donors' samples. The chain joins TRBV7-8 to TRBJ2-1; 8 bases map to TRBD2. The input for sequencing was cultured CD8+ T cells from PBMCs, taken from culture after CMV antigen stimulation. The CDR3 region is CASDLSGGGRGEQFF. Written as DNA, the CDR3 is TGTGCCAGCGACCTCAGCGGGGGCGGGCGCGGGGAGCAGTTCTTC.